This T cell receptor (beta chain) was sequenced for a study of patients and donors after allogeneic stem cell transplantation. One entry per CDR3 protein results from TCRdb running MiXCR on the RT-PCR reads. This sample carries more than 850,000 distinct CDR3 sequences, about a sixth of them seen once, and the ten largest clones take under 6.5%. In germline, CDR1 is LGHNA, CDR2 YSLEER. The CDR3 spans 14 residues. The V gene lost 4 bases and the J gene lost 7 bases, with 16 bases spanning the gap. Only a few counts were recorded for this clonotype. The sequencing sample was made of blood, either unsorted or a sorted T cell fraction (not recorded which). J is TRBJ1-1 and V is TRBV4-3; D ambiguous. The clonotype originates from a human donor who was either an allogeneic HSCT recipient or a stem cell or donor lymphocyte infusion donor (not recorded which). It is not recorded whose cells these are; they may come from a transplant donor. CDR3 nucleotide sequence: TGCGCCAGCAGCCCTACCACGGCGGGGTTTGAAGCTTTCTTT. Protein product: CASSPTTAGFEAFF.